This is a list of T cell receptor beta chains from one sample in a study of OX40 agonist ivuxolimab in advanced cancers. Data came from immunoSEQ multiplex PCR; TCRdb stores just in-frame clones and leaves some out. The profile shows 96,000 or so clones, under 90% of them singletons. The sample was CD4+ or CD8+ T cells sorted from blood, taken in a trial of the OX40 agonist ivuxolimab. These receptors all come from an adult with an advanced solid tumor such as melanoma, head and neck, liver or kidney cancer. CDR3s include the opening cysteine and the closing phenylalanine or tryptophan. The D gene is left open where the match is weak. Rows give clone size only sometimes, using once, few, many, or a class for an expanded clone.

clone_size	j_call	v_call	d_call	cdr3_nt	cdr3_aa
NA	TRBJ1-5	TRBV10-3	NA	TGTGCCAGCAGTTCGGGCAATCAGCCCCAGCATTTT	CASSSGNQPQHF
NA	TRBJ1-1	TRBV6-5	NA	TGTGCCAGCACCCTTACAAGGGGGAACACTGAAGCTTTCTTT	CASTLTRGNTEAFF
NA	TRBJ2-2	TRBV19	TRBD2	TGTGCCAGTAGTATAACTAGCGGGGGGGCGAACACCGGGGAGCTGTTTTTT	CASSITSGGANTGELFF
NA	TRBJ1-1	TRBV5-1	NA	TGCGCCAGCAGCTTGAAGGGCCCTCCGATGAACACTGAAGCTTTCTTT	CASSLKGPPMNTEAFF
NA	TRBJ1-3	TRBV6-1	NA	TGTGCCAGCAGAACCGAGGACACCATATATTTT	CASRTEDTIYF
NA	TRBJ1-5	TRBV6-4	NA	TGTGCCAGCAGTGACTCCCATAGCAATCAGCCCCAGCATTTT	CASSDSHSNQPQHF
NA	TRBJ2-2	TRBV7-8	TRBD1	TGTGCCAGCAGCTTTAGGACAGGGGTTGCCGGGGAGCTGTTTTTT	CASSFRTGVAGELFF
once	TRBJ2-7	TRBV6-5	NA	TGTGCCAGCACAGGGGGGTCCTACGAGCAGTACTTC	CASTGGSYEQYF
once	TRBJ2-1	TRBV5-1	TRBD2	TGCGCCAGCAGCTTTTCTAGCGGGGGGATCTACAATGAGCAGTTCTTC	CASSFSSGGIYNEQFF
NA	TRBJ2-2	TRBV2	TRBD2	TGTGCCAGCATGGAGCTAGCGGGACCCACCGGGGAGCTGTTTTTT	CASMELAGPTGELFF
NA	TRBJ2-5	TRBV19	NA	TGTGCCAGTAGCCTCCAGGGGGGCCCGAAAGAGACCCAGTACTTC	CASSLQGGPKETQYF
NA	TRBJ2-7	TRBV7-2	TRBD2	TGTGCCAGCAGCTTAGGGGAGGGATCCGAGCAGTACTTC	CASSLGEGSEQYF
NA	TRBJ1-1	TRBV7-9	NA	TGTGCCAGCAGCCGACAAGGCCAAATGAACACTGAAGCTTTCTTT	CASSRQGQMNTEAFF
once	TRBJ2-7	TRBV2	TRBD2	TGTGCCAGCAGTGAAGGGGGGGGACGGGACGTCTACGAGCAGTACTTC	CASSEGGGRDVYEQYF
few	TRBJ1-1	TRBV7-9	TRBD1	TGTGCCAGCAGCTCCCGGGACAGGGAAGGGACCCCTGAAGCTTTCTTT	CASSSRDREGTPEAFF
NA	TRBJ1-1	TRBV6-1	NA	TGTGCCAGCAGTGCTACATTTATGAACACTGAAGCTTTCTTT	CASSATFMNTEAFF
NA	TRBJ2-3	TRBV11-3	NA	TGTGCCAGCAGCTTAGGGGGCTTGCTTAGCACAGATACGCAGTATTTT	CASSLGGLLSTDTQYF
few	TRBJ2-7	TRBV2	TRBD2	TGTGCCAGCAGTGTCGGCGGGAGCTCCTACGAGCAGTACTTC	CASSVGGSSYEQYF
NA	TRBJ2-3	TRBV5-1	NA	TGCGCCAGCAGCTTGGGGCCTTGGAACCCCACAGATACGCAGTATTTT	CASSLGPWNPTDTQYF
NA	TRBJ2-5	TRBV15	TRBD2	TGTGCCACCAGCAGAGATGTCACTAGCGGGAGACAAGAGACCCAGTACTTC	CATSRDVTSGRQETQYF
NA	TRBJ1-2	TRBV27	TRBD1	TGTGCCAGCAGTTTATCGGGCGGGACAGGGCCAATAGCTAACTATGGCTACACCTTC	CASSLSGGTGPIANYGYTF
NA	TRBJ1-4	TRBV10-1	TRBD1	TGCGCCAGCAGAGACGACAGGGAGAGAGTTGCAACTAATGAAAAACTGTTTTTT	CASRDDRERVATNEKLFF
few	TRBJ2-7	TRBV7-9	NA	TGTGCCAGCAGCGCGTCCTACGAGCAGTACTTC	CASSASYEQYF
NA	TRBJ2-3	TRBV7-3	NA	TGTGCCAGCAGCTTAAGGCCAGGCCTAACTACAGATACGCAGTATTTT	CASSLRPGLTTDTQYF
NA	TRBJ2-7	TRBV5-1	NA	TGCGCCAGCAGCTTGGCGGCAGGGTCCTACGAGCAGTACTTC	CASSLAAGSYEQYF
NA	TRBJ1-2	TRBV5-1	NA	TGCGCCAGCAGCCCGGAGCGGGGGGCAGGAGATGGCTACACCTTC	CASSPERGAGDGYTF
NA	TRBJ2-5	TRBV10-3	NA	TGTGCCACCCAAAGACGAGGCGACCAAGAGACCCAGTACTTC	CATQRRGDQETQYF
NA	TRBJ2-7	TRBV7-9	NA	TGTGCCAGCAGCTGGGGGAGCTTATCCTACGAGCAGTACTTC	CASSWGSLSYEQYF
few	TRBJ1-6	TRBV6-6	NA	TGTGCCAGCACCTGGGACCCTAATTCACCCCTCCACTTT	CASTWDPNSPLHF
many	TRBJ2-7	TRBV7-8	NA	TGTGCCAGCAGCTCGCACAGGGGGGGTCCCTACGAGCAGTACTTC	CASSSHRGGPYEQYF
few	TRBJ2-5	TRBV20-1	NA	TGCAGTGCTAAAGGCCAAGAGACCCAGTACTTC	CSAKGQETQYF
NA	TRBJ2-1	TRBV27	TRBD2	TGTGCCAGCAGCCAAAAGGGACTACCTCCCCTCAATGAGCAGTTCTTC	CASSQKGLPPLNEQFF
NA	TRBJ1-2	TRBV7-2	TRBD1	TGTGCCAGCAGCTTAGTCGTAGGACAGGGTACAAAGGGCTACACCTTC	CASSLVVGQGTKGYTF
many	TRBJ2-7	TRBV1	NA	TGCACCAGCAGCCAAGCACCCGGGAGCTATTACCGCGAGCAGTACTTC	CTSSQAPGSYYREQYF
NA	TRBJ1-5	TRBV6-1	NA	TGTGCCAGCAGTGAAGGAGACGGTCGGTATAGCAATCAGCCCCAGCATTTT	CASSEGDGRYSNQPQHF
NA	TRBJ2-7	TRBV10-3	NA	TGTGCCATCAGTGGCCACAGGGAAATCTACGAGCAGTACTTC	CAISGHREIYEQYF
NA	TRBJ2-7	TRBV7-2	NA	TGTGCCAGCAGCTTAGATGTGTACGAGCAGTACTTC	CASSLDVYEQYF
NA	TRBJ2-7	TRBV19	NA	TGTGCCAGTAGTATAGGTTACGAGCAGTACTTC	CASSIGYEQYF
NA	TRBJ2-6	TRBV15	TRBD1	TGTGCCACCAGCCGGGACCCTGGACAGGGAACTTCTGGGGCCAACGTCCTGACTTTC	CATSRDPGQGTSGANVLTF
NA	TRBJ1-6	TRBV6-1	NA	TGTGCCAGCAGAAGTCCGACGGCCTATAATTCACCCCTCCACTTT	CASRSPTAYNSPLHF
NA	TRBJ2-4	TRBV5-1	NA	TGCGCCAGCAGCTCAGGACAGCTAGCCAAAAACATTCAGTACTTC	CASSSGQLAKNIQYF
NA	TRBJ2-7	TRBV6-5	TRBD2	TGTGCCAGCAGTCCTGGGGAGGGGTGGTCCTACGAGCAGTACTTC	CASSPGEGWSYEQYF
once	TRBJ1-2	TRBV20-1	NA	TGCAGTGCTAGAGGGGATTATGGCTACACCTTC	CSARGDYGYTF
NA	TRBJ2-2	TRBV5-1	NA	TGCGCCAGCAGCTGGGGAGCCTCTGGCGGGGAGCTGTTTTTT	CASSWGASGGELFF
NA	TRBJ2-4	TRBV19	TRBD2	TGTGCCAGTAGTATTGGGTTGGGAGCGGGGGAGGACATTCAGTACTTC	CASSIGLGAGEDIQYF
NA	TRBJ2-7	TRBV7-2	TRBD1	TGTGCCAGCAGCGACGACAGGGGGGATTCCTACGAGCAGTACTTC	CASSDDRGDSYEQYF
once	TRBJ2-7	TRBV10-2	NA	TGCGCCAGCAGTGAGTACCCCGGGGTAGGCTACGAGCAGTACTTC	CASSEYPGVGYEQYF
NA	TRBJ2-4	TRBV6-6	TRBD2	TGTGCCACCCTAGCGGGGGGCCCCAAAAACATTCAGTACTTC	CATLAGGPKNIQYF
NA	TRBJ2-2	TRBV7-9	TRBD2	TGTGCCAGCAGCTCCCCTACTAGCGGGGGCTACACCGGGGAGCTGTTTTTT	CASSSPTSGGYTGELFF
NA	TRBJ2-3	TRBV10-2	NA	TGCGCCAGTGAACCTAGCGCTAGCACAGATACGCAGTATTTT	CASEPSASTDTQYF
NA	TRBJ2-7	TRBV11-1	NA	TGTGCCAGCAGCTTACGAGGCAGTCCTTTAGGAGAGCAGTACTTC	CASSLRGSPLGEQYF
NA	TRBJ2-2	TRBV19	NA	TGTGCCAGTAGTGTCCTCCTAGCTGGCGGGGAGCTGTTTTTT	CASSVLLAGGELFF
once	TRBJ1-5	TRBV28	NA	TGTGCCAGCAGTTGGGGTGTTCAGCCCCAGCATTTT	CASSWGVQPQHF
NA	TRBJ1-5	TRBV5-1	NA	TGCGCCAGCAGCTTGGACGGGGGCGAGAATCAGCCCCAGCATTTT	CASSLDGGENQPQHF
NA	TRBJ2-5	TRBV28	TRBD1	TGTGCCAGCACCCTGACAGGGACGGAGACCCAGTACTTC	CASTLTGTETQYF
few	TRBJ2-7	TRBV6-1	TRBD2	TGTGCCAGCAGTTTCACTAGCGGCCTTTCCTACGAGCAGTACTTC	CASSFTSGLSYEQYF
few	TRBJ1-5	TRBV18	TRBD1	TGTGCCAGCTCGCTCCAAACAGGGGTGGGGGATAGCAATCAGCCCCAGCATTTT	CASSLQTGVGDSNQPQHF
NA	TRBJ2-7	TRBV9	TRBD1	TGTGCCAGCAGCGTAGTCCAGACAGGGGAGCAGTACTTC	CASSVVQTGEQYF